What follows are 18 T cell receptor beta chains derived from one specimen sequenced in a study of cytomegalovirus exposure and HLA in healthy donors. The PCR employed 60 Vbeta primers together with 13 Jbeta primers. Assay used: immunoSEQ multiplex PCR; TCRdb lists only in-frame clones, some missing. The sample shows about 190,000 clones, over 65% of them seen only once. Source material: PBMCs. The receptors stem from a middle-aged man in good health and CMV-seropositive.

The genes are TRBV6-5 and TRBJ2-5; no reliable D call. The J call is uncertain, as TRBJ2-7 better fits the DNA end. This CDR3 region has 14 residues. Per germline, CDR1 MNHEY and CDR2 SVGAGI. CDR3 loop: CASNRGPTLYEQYF. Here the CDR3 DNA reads TGTGCCAGCAATCGCGGTCCAACCCTCTACGAGCAGTACTTC.

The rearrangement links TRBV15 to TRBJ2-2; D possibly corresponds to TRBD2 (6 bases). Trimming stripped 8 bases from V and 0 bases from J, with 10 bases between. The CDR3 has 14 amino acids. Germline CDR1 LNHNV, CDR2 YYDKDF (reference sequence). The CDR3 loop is CATGGLSNTGELFF. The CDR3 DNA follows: TGTGCCACCGGGGGACTTTCGAACACCGGGGAGCTGTTTTTT.

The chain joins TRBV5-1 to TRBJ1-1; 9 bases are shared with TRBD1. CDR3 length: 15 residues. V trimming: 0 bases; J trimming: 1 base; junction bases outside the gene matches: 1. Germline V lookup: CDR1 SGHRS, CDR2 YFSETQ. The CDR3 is CASSLEQGANTEAFF. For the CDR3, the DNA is TGCGCCAGCAGCTTGGAACAGGGGGCGAACACTGAAGCTTTCTTT. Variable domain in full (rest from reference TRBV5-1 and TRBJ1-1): KAGVTQTPRYLIKTRGQQVTLSCSPISGHRSVSWYQQTPGQGLQFLFEYFSETQRNKGNFPGRFSGRQFSNSRSEMNVSTLELGDSALYLCASSLEQGANTEAFFGQGTRLTVV.

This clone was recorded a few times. CDR3 amino acids: CASSRTGKGEQYF. CDR3 sequence (DNA): TGTGCCAGCAGCCGGACAGGGAAAGGCGAGCAGTACTTC. The chain carries TRBV11-1 and TRBJ2-7; 8 nucleotides agree with TRBD1. The CDR3 spans 13 residues. Trimming at V came to 5 bases and at J to 6 bases, leaving 6 bases not matched to a gene. Germline assignment: CDR1 SGHAT and CDR2 FQDESV (reference sequence). The entire variable domain, with the rest obtained from reference TRBV11-1 and TRBJ2-7, is as follows: EAEVAQSPRYKITEKSQAVAFWCDPISGHATLYWYRQILGQGPELLVQFQDESVVDDSQLPKDRFSAERLKGVDSTLKIQPAELGDSAMYLCASSRTGKGEQYFGPGTRLTVT.

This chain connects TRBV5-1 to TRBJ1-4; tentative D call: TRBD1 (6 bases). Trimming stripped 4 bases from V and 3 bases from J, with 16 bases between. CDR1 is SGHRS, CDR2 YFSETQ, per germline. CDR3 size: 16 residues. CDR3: CASSLQGGEANEKLFF. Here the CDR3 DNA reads TGCGCCAGCAGCCTACAGGGCGGTGAGGCTAATGAAAAACTGTTTTTT.

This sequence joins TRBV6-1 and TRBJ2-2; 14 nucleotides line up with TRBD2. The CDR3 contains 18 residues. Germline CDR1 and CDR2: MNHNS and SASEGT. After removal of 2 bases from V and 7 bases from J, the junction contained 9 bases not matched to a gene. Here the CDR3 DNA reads TGTGCCAGCAGTGAATTAAAGGGACTAGCGGGGGTAGGCGGGGAGCTGTTTTTT. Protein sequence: CASSELKGLAGVGGELFF.

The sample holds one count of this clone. DNA for the CDR3: TGTGCCAGCTTTTCCACCAGGGGAAACACCATATATTTT. Protein sequence: CASFSTRGNTIYF. The V and J genes are TRBV18 and TRBJ1-3; D remains ambiguous. The CDR3 runs to 13 residues. Looked up from germline, CDR1 is KGHSH and CDR2 is LQKENI. V was trimmed by 7 bases and J by 4 bases, leaving 11 bases between them.

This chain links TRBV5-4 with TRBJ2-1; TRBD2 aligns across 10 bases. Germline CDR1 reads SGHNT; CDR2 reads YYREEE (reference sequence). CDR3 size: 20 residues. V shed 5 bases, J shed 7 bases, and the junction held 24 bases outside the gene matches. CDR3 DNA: TGTGCCAGCAGTAGACCCTGGGGTACTAGCGGGAAGTCTACGGGGAATGAGCAGTTCTTC. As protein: CASSRPWGTSGKSTGNEQFF. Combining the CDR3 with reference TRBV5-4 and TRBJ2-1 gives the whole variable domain ETGVTQSPTHLIKTRGQQVTLRCSSQSGHNTVSWYQQALGQGPQFIFQYYREEENGRGNFPPRFSGLQFPNYSSELNVNALELDDSALYLCASSRPWGTSGKSTGNEQFFGPGTRLTVL.

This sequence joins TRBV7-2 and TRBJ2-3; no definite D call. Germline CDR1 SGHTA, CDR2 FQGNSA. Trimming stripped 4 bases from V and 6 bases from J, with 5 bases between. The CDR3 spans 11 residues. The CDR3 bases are TGTGCCAGCAGCTCTACGGATACGCAGTATTTT. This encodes CASSSTDTQYF.

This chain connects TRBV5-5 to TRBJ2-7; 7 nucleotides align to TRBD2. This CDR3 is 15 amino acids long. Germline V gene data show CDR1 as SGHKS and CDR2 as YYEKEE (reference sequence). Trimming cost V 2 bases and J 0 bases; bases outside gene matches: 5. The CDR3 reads CASSFTRGSSYEQYF. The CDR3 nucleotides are TGTGCCAGCAGCTTTACGCGCGGGAGCTCCTACGAGCAGTACTTC.

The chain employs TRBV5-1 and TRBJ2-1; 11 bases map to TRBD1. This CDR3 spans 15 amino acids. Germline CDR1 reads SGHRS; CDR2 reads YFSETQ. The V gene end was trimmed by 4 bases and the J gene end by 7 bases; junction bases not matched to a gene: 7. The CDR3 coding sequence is TGCGCCAGCAGCCTAGGGACAGGGGGGGCGAATGAGCAGTTCTTC. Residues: CASSLGTGGANEQFF. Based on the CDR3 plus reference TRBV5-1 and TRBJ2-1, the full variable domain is KAGVTQTPRYLIKTRGQQVTLSCSPISGHRSVSWYQQTPGQGLQFLFEYFSETQRNKGNFPGRFSGRQFSNSRSEMNVSTLELGDSALYLCASSLGTGGANEQFFGPGTRLTVL.

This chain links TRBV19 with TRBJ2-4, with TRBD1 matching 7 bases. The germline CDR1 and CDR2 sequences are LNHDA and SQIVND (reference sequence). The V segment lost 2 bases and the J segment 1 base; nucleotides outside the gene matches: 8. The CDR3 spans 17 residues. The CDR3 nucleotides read TGTGCCAGTAGTATACGCGACAGGGATTCGGCCAAAAACATTCAGTACTTC. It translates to CASSIRDRDSAKNIQYF.

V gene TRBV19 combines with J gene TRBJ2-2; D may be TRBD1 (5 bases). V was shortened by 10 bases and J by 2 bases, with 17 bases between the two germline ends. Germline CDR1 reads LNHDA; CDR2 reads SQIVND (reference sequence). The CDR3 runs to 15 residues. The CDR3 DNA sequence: TGTGCCACTACCTGGGGCAGCCTAAACACCGGGGAGCTGTTTTTT. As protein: CATTWGSLNTGELFF.

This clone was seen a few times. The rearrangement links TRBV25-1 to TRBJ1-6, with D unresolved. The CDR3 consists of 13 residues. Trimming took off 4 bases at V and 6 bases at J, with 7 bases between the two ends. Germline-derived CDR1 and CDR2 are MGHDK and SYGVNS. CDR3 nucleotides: TGTGCCAGCAGTGGAGCCTTTAATTCACCCCTCCACTTT. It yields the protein CASSGAFNSPLHF.

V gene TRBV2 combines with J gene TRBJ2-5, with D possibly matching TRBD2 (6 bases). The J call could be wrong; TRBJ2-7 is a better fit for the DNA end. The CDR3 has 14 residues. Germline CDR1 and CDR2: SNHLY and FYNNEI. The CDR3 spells CATDVGGGGDEQYF. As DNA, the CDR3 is TGTGCCACGGACGTGGGGGGAGGTGGCGACGAGCAGTACTTC.

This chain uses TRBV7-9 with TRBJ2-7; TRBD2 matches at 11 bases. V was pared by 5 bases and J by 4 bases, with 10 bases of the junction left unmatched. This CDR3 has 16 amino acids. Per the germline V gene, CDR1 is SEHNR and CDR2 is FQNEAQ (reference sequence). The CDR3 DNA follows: TGTGCCAGCAGCCGTATGACTAGCGGGGATTCTTACGAGCAGTACTTC. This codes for CASSRMTSGDSYEQYF.

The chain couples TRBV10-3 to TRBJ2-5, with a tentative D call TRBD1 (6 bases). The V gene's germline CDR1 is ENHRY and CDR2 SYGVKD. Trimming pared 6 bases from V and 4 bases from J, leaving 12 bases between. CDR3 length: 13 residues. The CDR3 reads CAISRGSGETQYF. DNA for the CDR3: TGTGCCATCAGCAGGGGTAGTGGAGAGACCCAGTACTTC.

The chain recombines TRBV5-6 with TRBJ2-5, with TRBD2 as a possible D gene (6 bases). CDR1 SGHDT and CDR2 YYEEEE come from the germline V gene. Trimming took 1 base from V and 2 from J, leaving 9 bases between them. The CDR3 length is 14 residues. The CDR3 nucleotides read TGTGCCAGCAGCTTGTGGAGGGGACAAGAGACCCAGTACTTC. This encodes CASSLWRGQETQYF. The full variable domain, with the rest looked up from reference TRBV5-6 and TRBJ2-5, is DAGVTQSPTHLIKTRGQQVTLRCSPKSGHDTVSWYQQALGQGPQFIFQYYEEEERQRGNFPDRFSGHQFPNYSSELNVNALLLGDSALYLCASSLWRGQETQYFGPGTRLLVL.